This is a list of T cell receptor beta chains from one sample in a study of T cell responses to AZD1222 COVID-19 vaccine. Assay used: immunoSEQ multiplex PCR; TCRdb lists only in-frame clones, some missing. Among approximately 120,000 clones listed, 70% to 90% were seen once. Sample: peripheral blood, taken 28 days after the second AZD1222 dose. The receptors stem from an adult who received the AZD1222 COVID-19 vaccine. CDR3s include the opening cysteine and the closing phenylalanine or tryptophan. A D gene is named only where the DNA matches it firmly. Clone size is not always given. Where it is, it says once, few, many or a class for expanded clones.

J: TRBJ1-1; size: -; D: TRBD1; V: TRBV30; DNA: TGTGCCTGGAGTCGCCGGGACAGACTAGATGAAGCTTTCTTT; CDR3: CAWSRRDRLDEAFF
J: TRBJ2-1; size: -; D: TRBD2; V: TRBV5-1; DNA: TGCGCCAGCAGGACTAGCGGAGGGAATGAGCAGTTCTTC; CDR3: CASRTSGGNEQFF
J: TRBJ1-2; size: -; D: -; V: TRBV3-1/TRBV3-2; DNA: TGTGCCAGCAGACTTAAAGGGGGGAGTGGCTACACCTTC; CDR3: CASRLKGGSGYTF
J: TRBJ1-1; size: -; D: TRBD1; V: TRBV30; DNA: TGTGCCTGGAGTAGGCAGGGGGCCACTGAAGCTTTCTTT; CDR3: CAWSRQGATEAFF
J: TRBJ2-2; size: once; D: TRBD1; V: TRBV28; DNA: TGTGCCAGCAGTACCAGCAGGGGGACCACCGGGGAGCTGTTTTTT; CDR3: CASSTSRGTTGELFF
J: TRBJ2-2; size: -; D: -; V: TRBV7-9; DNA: TGTGCCAGCAGCTTAGAAGGGACCACCGGGGAGCTGTTTTTT; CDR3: CASSLEGTTGELFF
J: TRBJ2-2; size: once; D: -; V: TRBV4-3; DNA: TGCGCCAGCAGCCTGTCGGGCACCGGGGAGCTGTTTTTT; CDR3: CASSLSGTGELFF
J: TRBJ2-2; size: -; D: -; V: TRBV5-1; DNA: TGCGCCAGCAACTCAAGAGGGGCCGCCAACACCGGGGAGCTGTTTTTT; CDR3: CASNSRGAANTGELFF
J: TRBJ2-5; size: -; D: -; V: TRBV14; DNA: TGTGCCAGCAGCCAGGGTATCCGGAGAGGAGCTGAGACCCAGTACTTC; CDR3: CASSQGIRRGAETQYF
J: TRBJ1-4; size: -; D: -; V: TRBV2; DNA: TGTGCCAGCAGTTACACACCAACTAATGAAAAACTGTTTTTT; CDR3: CASSYTPTNEKLFF
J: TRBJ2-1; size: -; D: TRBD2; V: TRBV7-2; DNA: TGTGCCAGCAGCCCCTTTAGCGGGCGGTCCTACAATGAGCAGTTCTTC; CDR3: CASSPFSGRSYNEQFF
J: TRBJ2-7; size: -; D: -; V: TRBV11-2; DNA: TGTGCCAGCAGAGGGGAGCGCTGGGGCTCCTCCTACGAGCAGTACTTC; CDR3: CASRGERWGSSYEQYF
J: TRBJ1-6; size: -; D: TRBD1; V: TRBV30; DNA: TGTGCCTCCACAATTAGGACAGGGCGACCTAATTCACCCCTCCACTTT; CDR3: CASTIRTGRPNSPLHF
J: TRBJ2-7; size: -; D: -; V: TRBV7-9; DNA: TGTGCCAGCAGCGGACGCCCAGGGGCGGCCTACGAGCAGTACTTC; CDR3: CASSGRPGAAYEQYF
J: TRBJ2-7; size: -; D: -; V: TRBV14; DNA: TGTGCCAGCAGCAAGAACTACGAGCAGTACTTC; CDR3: CASSKNYEQYF
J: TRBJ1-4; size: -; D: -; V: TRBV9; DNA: TGTGCCAGCAGCGCCGCCGCAGGGATTTCGGACGAAAAACTGTTTTTT; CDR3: CASSAAAGISDEKLFF
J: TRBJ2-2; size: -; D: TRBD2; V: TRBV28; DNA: TGTGCCAGCGCCCAAATCGGGACTAGCGGCGGGGAGCTGTTTTTT; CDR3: CASAQIGTSGGELFF
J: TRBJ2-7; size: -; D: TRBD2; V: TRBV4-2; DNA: TGTGCCAGCAGCCAAGATCGGCCGGGAGGCTACGAGCAGTACTTC; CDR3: CASSQDRPGGYEQYF
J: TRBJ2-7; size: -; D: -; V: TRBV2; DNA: TGTGCCAGCAGACGAAGCTCCTACGAGCAGTACTTC; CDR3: CASRRSSYEQYF
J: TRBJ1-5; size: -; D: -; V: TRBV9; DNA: TGTGCCAGCAGCCCCCATGTGAGCAATCAGCCCCAGCATTTT; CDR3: CASSPHVSNQPQHF